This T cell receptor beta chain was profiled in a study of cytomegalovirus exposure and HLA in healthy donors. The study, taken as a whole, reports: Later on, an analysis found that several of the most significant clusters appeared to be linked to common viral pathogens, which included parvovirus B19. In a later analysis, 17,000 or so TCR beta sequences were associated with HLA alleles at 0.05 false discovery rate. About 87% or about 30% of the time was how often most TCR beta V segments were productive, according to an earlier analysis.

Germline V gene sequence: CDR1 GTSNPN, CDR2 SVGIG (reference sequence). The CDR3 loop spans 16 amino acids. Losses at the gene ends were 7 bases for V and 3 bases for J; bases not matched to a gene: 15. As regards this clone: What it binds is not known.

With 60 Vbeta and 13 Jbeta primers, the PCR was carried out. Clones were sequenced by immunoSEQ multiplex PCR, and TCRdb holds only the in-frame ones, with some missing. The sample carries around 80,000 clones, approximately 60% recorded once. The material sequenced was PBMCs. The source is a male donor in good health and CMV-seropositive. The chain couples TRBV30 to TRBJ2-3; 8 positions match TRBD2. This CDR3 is CAFGASSGFRTDTQYF. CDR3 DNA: TGTGCCTTCGGCGCCTCTAGCGGGTTTAGGACAGATACGCAGTATTTT.